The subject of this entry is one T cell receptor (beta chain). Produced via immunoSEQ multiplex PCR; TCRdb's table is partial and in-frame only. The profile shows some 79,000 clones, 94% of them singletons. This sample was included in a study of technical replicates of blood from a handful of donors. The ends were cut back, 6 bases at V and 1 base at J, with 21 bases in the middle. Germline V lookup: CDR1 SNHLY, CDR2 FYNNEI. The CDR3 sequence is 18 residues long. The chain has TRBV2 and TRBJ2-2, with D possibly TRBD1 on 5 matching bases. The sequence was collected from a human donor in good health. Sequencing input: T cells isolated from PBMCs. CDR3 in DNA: TGTGCCAGCAGCGTAGATCCCTTGGTGGGGCTGAACACCGGGGAGCTGTTTTTT. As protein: CASSVDPLVGLNTGELFF.